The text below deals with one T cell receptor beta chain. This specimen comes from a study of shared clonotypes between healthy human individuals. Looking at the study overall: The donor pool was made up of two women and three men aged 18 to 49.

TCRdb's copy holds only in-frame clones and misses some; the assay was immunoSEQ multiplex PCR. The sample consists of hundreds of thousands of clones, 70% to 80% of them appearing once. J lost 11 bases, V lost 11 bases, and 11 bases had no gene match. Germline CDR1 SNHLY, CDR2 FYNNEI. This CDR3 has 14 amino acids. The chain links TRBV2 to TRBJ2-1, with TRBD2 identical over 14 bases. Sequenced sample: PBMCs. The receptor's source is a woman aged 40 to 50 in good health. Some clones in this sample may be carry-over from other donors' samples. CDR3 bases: TGTGCCCAAACCGGGACTAGCGGGAGTACGAAGCAGTTCTTC. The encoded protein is CAQTGTSGSTKQFF.